The TCR beta chain described here comes from a study of CD8+ T cells in alopecia areata. At the level of the study: Twice a day, 5 to 10 mg of oral tofacitinib was administered to treated patients.

This clone has only one observation. The V end was cut by 1 base, the J end by 0 bases, with 7 bases between. The CDR3 is made up of 16 amino acids. CDR1 is MGHRA and CDR2 is YSYEKL in the germline V gene. RNA extraction was followed by reverse transcription into cDNA, which acted as the sequencing template. Sequencing was performed with immunoSEQ multiplex PCR; in TCRdb, only in-frame clones are kept and a portion is missing. Here the sample spans around 250,000 clones, less than 80% being singletons. Alopecia areata patients provided lesional scalp punch biopsies and peripheral blood, both collected for the study.

This specimen was CD4+ T cells sorted from blood, taken at week 0. V usage is TRBV4-1 and J usage is TRBJ2-6; D is possibly TRBD1 (5 bases). The TCR comes from a human donor with alopecia areata. The CDR3 protein is CASSQVQGSGANVLTF. Here the CDR3 DNA reads TGCGCCAGCAGCCAAGTTCAGGGCTCTGGGGCCAACGTCCTGACTTTC.